Listed below are T cell receptor beta chains from one sample, sequenced in a study of T cell responses to AZD1222 COVID-19 vaccine. Here immunoSEQ multiplex PCR was the method, and the copy in TCRdb shows in-frame clones only, minus some. The sample contains over 120,000 clones, around 90% of which appear only once. Sequenced material: peripheral blood, taken 28 days after the second dose of the MenACWY control vaccine. These receptor sequences come from an adult who received the MenACWY meningococcal vaccine as a control. The CDR3 runs from the conserved cysteine through the conserved F or W. The D gene is left open where the match is weak. Size values are once, few and many counts, or a class for expanded clones, and some rows have none.

v_gene: TRBV6-5; j_gene: TRBJ2-3; abundance: .; d_gene: .; CDR3nt: TGTGCCAGCAGTCCCTGGACTCTGAATACGCAGTATTTT; CDR3aa: CASSPWTLNTQYF
v_gene: TRBV11-2; j_gene: TRBJ2-2; abundance: .; d_gene: .; CDR3nt: TGTGCCACCTCCGGGACATATAGGGGCGGGGAGCTGTTTTTT; CDR3aa: CATSGTYRGGELFF
v_gene: TRBV5-1; j_gene: TRBJ2-4; abundance: once; d_gene: TRBD1; CDR3nt: TGCGCCAGCAGCGAGGGACAGCCTGGGGCCAAAAACATTCAGTACTTC; CDR3aa: CASSEGQPGAKNIQYF
v_gene: TRBV3-1/TRBV3-2; j_gene: TRBJ2-7; abundance: .; d_gene: .; CDR3nt: TGTGCCAGCAGCCAAGATGAACTAAAAGGGGGAACAAGCTCCTACGAGCAGTACTTC; CDR3aa: CASSQDELKGGTSSYEQYF
v_gene: TRBV19; j_gene: TRBJ2-5; abundance: few; d_gene: TRBD2; CDR3nt: TGTGCCAGTAGGCCGGGGACTAGCGGGTGGCAAGAGACCCAGTACTTC; CDR3aa: CASRPGTSGWQETQYF
v_gene: TRBV2; j_gene: TRBJ1-5; abundance: once; d_gene: .; CDR3nt: TGTGCCAGCAGTGCAAACAGCTTTAGCAATCAGCCCCAGCATTTT; CDR3aa: CASSANSFSNQPQHF
v_gene: TRBV5-6; j_gene: TRBJ2-3; abundance: once; d_gene: TRBD2; CDR3nt: TGTGCCAGCAGCTTACTTAGCGGGGTCCGCACAGATACGCAGTATTTT; CDR3aa: CASSLLSGVRTDTQYF
v_gene: TRBV25-1; j_gene: TRBJ1-1; abundance: .; d_gene: .; CDR3nt: TGTGCCAGCACCGGGCCGTGGGACACTGAAGCTTTCTTT; CDR3aa: CASTGPWDTEAFF
v_gene: TRBV15; j_gene: TRBJ1-2; abundance: .; d_gene: TRBD1; CDR3nt: TGTGCCACCAGCAGAGATAACCCCGCGACAGGGGGCGGCTACACCTTC; CDR3aa: CATSRDNPATGGGYTF
v_gene: TRBV4-1; j_gene: TRBJ1-5; abundance: .; d_gene: TRBD1; CDR3nt: TGCGCCAGCAGCCGTATCCGGGACAGGGGCTTCGTTCCCCAGCATTTT; CDR3aa: CASSRIRDRGFVPQHF
v_gene: TRBV28; j_gene: TRBJ2-5; abundance: .; d_gene: .; CDR3nt: TGTGCCAGCAGTCCCCCCCGGCAGACAGTGAGGACGCCAATGGAGACCCAGTACTTC; CDR3aa: CASSPPRQTVRTPMETQYF
v_gene: TRBV7-2; j_gene: TRBJ2-1; abundance: .; d_gene: .; CDR3nt: TGTGCCAGCAGCTTCTCTCGGGATGAGCAGTTCTTC; CDR3aa: CASSFSRDEQFF
v_gene: TRBV4-3; j_gene: TRBJ2-3; abundance: once; d_gene: .; CDR3nt: TGCGCCAGCAGCCAAACAGCGACAGATACGCAGTATTTT; CDR3aa: CASSQTATDTQYF
v_gene: TRBV4-3; j_gene: TRBJ1-2; abundance: .; d_gene: TRBD1; CDR3nt: TGCGCCAGCAGCCAAGTGCTGGGACAGGGGCATGGCTACACCTTC; CDR3aa: CASSQVLGQGHGYTF
v_gene: TRBV7-2; j_gene: TRBJ2-7; abundance: .; d_gene: TRBD2; CDR3nt: TGTGCCAGCAGCTTGATCGTGACTAGCGGGATGGTCGACTTC; CDR3aa: CASSLIVTSGMVDF
v_gene: TRBV4-3; j_gene: TRBJ2-1; abundance: .; d_gene: .; CDR3nt: TGCGCCAGCAGCCAGGCTTTGACTAGATCTGAGCAGTTCTTC; CDR3aa: CASSQALTRSEQFF
v_gene: TRBV10-3; j_gene: TRBJ2-3; abundance: once; d_gene: .; CDR3nt: TGTGCCATTTGGGGCACGCCCGGGGCAGATACGCAGTATTTT; CDR3aa: CAIWGTPGADTQYF
v_gene: TRBV28; j_gene: TRBJ1-2; abundance: .; d_gene: TRBD1; CDR3nt: TGTGCCAGCAGCTTGACAGGGATTGGCGGCTACACCTTC; CDR3aa: CASSLTGIGGYTF
v_gene: TRBV24-1; j_gene: TRBJ2-5; abundance: .; d_gene: TRBD2; CDR3nt: TGTGCCACCAGTGCCATCCCCCGAGCGGGAGCTGAGACCCAGTACTTC; CDR3aa: CATSAIPRAGAETQYF
v_gene: TRBV19; j_gene: TRBJ2-3; abundance: .; d_gene: .; CDR3nt: TGTGCCACCCGGCGGGACTCAAGCACAGATACGCAGTATTTT; CDR3aa: CATRRDSSTDTQYF
v_gene: TRBV5-6; j_gene: TRBJ2-5; abundance: .; d_gene: TRBD2; CDR3nt: TGTGCCAGCAGCCAGACTAGCGGGGGGCAAGAGACCCAGTACTTC; CDR3aa: CASSQTSGGQETQYF
v_gene: TRBV10-2; j_gene: TRBJ1-1; abundance: .; d_gene: TRBD1; CDR3nt: TGCGCCAGCAGAAACATCATTCGGCGGACAGGGCCGAACACTGAAGCTTTCTTT; CDR3aa: CASRNIIRRTGPNTEAFF
v_gene: TRBV5-1; j_gene: TRBJ2-7; abundance: .; d_gene: TRBD2; CDR3nt: TGCGCCAGCCGACTAGGGACTAGCGGGACCGAGCAGTACTTC; CDR3aa: CASRLGTSGTEQYF
v_gene: TRBV4-1; j_gene: TRBJ1-1; abundance: .; d_gene: TRBD1; CDR3nt: TGCGCCAGCAGCCAAGATCAGGGGGCGAACACTGAAGCTTTCTTT; CDR3aa: CASSQDQGANTEAFF
v_gene: TRBV18; j_gene: TRBJ2-1; abundance: .; d_gene: .; CDR3nt: TGTGCCAGCTCACCATTTAGGCTGGCGGAGCAGTTCTTC; CDR3aa: CASSPFRLAEQFF
v_gene: TRBV10-3; j_gene: TRBJ2-3; abundance: .; d_gene: .; CDR3nt: TGTGCCATCAGCGGCGGCATTAAGGTGGGCACAGATACGCAGTATTTT; CDR3aa: CAISGGIKVGTDTQYF
v_gene: TRBV19; j_gene: TRBJ1-1; abundance: .; d_gene: .; CDR3nt: TGTGCCAGTAGCCGGCGGGAGGGGAACACTGAAGCTTTCTTT; CDR3aa: CASSRREGNTEAFF
v_gene: TRBV7-2; j_gene: TRBJ2-5; abundance: .; d_gene: TRBD2; CDR3nt: TGTGCCAGCAGCTTAAACGCGGGGGGCGCGGAGACCCAGTACTTC; CDR3aa: CASSLNAGGAETQYF
v_gene: TRBV19; j_gene: TRBJ1-1; abundance: .; d_gene: .; CDR3nt: TGTGCCAGTAGTATGCAAGAAAACACTGAAGCTTTCTTT; CDR3aa: CASSMQENTEAFF
v_gene: TRBV12-3/TRBV12-4; j_gene: TRBJ2-7; abundance: .; d_gene: .; CDR3nt: TGTGCCAGCAGGCTAGCAGGGTCCTACGAGCAGTACTTC; CDR3aa: CASRLAGSYEQYF
v_gene: TRBV20-1; j_gene: TRBJ1-2; abundance: .; d_gene: .; CDR3nt: TGCAGTGCTAGTCGTCTTTACGGGGCTGGGGATGGCTACACCTTC; CDR3aa: CSASRLYGAGDGYTF
v_gene: TRBV5-1; j_gene: TRBJ1-6; abundance: .; d_gene: TRBD1; CDR3nt: TGCGCCAGCAGCTTGGTGGGACAGGGGGATTCACCCCTCCACTTT; CDR3aa: CASSLVGQGDSPLHF
v_gene: TRBV11-2; j_gene: TRBJ1-4; abundance: once; d_gene: .; CDR3nt: TGTGCCAGCAGCTTAGGGACGGCTACTAATGAAAAACTGTTTTTT; CDR3aa: CASSLGTATNEKLFF
v_gene: TRBV7-2; j_gene: TRBJ2-3; abundance: .; d_gene: TRBD2; CDR3nt: TGTGCCAGCAGCTTAGCGTCTAGCGGTCCCCCCGCAGATACGCAGTATTTT; CDR3aa: CASSLASSGPPADTQYF
v_gene: TRBV29-1; j_gene: TRBJ1-1; abundance: .; d_gene: .; CDR3nt: TGCAGCGGCCTAACCGGGACGAACACTGAAGCTTTCTTT; CDR3aa: CSGLTGTNTEAFF
v_gene: TRBV11-2; j_gene: TRBJ1-1; abundance: .; d_gene: .; CDR3nt: TGTGCCAGCAGCTTCGAGGTAGGGACTGAAGCTTTCTTT; CDR3aa: CASSFEVGTEAFF
v_gene: TRBV12-3/TRBV12-4; j_gene: TRBJ1-1; abundance: .; d_gene: .; CDR3nt: TGTGCCAGCAGTTTAGCGCAGAACACTGAAGCTTTCTTT; CDR3aa: CASSLAQNTEAFF
v_gene: TRBV11-3; j_gene: TRBJ1-2; abundance: .; d_gene: TRBD1; CDR3nt: TGTGCCAGCAGCTTAGAAGGTACAGGGGTAGGAGGCTACACCTTC; CDR3aa: CASSLEGTGVGGYTF
v_gene: TRBV27; j_gene: TRBJ2-1; abundance: .; d_gene: TRBD1; CDR3nt: TGTGCCAGCAGTTTCCGGACAGGCACCTACAATGAGCAGTTCTTC; CDR3aa: CASSFRTGTYNEQFF
v_gene: TRBV9; j_gene: TRBJ2-5; abundance: .; d_gene: TRBD2; CDR3nt: TGTGCCAGCAGCAGGCGCGAACTAGCGGGAGTGTGGGAGACCCAGTACTTC; CDR3aa: CASSRRELAGVWETQYF
v_gene: TRBV5-6; j_gene: TRBJ2-2; abundance: .; d_gene: TRBD1; CDR3nt: TGTGCCAGCAAACGCCTGGGACAGGGGAGCACCGGGGAGCTGTTTTTT; CDR3aa: CASKRLGQGSTGELFF
v_gene: TRBV28; j_gene: TRBJ1-1; abundance: few; d_gene: .; CDR3nt: TGTGCCAGCAGTTTAGGGAACACTGAAGCTTTCTTT; CDR3aa: CASSLGNTEAFF
v_gene: TRBV4-3; j_gene: TRBJ1-6; abundance: .; d_gene: .; CDR3nt: TGCGCCAGCAGCCATTATAATTCACCCCTCCACTTT; CDR3aa: CASSHYNSPLHF
v_gene: TRBV7-9; j_gene: TRBJ1-1; abundance: .; d_gene: .; CDR3nt: TGTGCCAGCAGCGCCCTGTGGTTGGGCACTGAAGCTTTCTTT; CDR3aa: CASSALWLGTEAFF
v_gene: TRBV10-3; j_gene: TRBJ2-1; abundance: .; d_gene: TRBD2; CDR3nt: TGTGCCATCAGCCGAGGACTAGCGGGAGTTCCGGATGAGCAGTTCTTC; CDR3aa: CAISRGLAGVPDEQFF
v_gene: TRBV3-1/TRBV3-2; j_gene: TRBJ2-5; abundance: .; d_gene: .; CDR3nt: TGTGCCAGCAGCCAAGCCCAGGGTCCAGAGACCCAGTACTTC; CDR3aa: CASSQAQGPETQYF
v_gene: TRBV19; j_gene: TRBJ1-2; abundance: .; d_gene: .; CDR3nt: TGTGCCAGTAGTAGGGGCGGGACGGACTTTACGAGCTACACCTTC; CDR3aa: CASSRGGTDFTSYTF
v_gene: TRBV5-1; j_gene: TRBJ2-7; abundance: .; d_gene: .; CDR3nt: TGCGCCAGCAGGGCAGGTCCCGAGCAGTACTTC; CDR3aa: CASRAGPEQYF
v_gene: TRBV2; j_gene: TRBJ2-5; abundance: .; d_gene: TRBD1; CDR3nt: TGTGCCAGCAGCAGCGCCGGGACAGAGGGAGAGACCCAGTACTTC; CDR3aa: CASSSAGTEGETQYF
v_gene: TRBV19; j_gene: TRBJ1-2; abundance: few; d_gene: TRBD1; CDR3nt: TGTGCCAGTAGTACGAGCTCCAGGGGGCTAGGCTACACCTTC; CDR3aa: CASSTSSRGLGYTF